A selection of T cell receptor beta chains follows, all from one sample in a study of T-cell memory formation after mild COVID-19. TCRdb re-analysed the 5' RACE reads in MiXCR, keeping a single row per CDR3 protein. The sample has approximately 250,000 distinct CDR3 sequences, approximately 15% seen once. The sequenced sample was PBMCs or a T cell subset sorted from them (not recorded which). The receptors derive from a man aged 18 to 29 who had mild COVID-19 (a few samples of this study predate the infection). Cell type and time point are not known. The CDR3 runs from the conserved cysteine through the conserved F or W. Clone sizes are given selectively: once, few, many, or a class where the clone is expanded.

j_gene | abundance | v_gene | CDR3aa
TRBJ1-5 | . | TRBV4-2 | CASSQEKELNQPQHF
TRBJ1-1 | . | TRBV7-6 | CASSSNRGRGTEAFF
TRBJ1-2 | . | TRBV5-1 | CASSLWSYGYTF
TRBJ2-3 | few | TRBV12-3/TRBV12-4 | CASKPKRGTTDTQYF
TRBJ2-7 | many | TRBV7-9 | CASSRPSSYEQYF
TRBJ2-3 | . | TRBV5-1 | CASSQQGLSTDTQYF
TRBJ2-2 | few | TRBV7-6 | CASSLPQGPAGELFF
TRBJ1-5 | few | TRBV7-3 | CASSLGFGQPQHF
TRBJ2-2 | few | TRBV7-2 | CASSFYRGELFF
TRBJ1-1 | . | TRBV9 | CASSVVLGRNTEAFF
TRBJ2-1 | few | TRBV20-1 | CSARMGRTGGPRDEQFF
TRBJ1-5 | few | TRBV12-3/TRBV12-4 | CASTGGSNQPQHF
TRBJ1-5 | . | TRBV24-1 | CATSDTPEEKPQHF
TRBJ2-1 | few | TRBV10-3 | CAIRLGDEQFF
TRBJ1-1 | . | TRBV6-2/TRBV6-3 | CASSQQGARTEAFF
. | . | TRBV10-3 | CAISELPNGPTQYF
TRBJ2-3 | . | TRBV4-1 | CASGNRADPDTQYF
TRBJ2-3 | few | TRBV11-2 | CASSLRLAQIRDTQYF
TRBJ2-7 | . | TRBV2 | CASSVLQNYEQYF
TRBJ1-6 | few | TRBV18 | CASSPNRESSPLHF
TRBJ1-1 | . | TRBV6-1 | CASKTLDRIKAFF
TRBJ2-1 | many | TRBV6-5 | CASRTSGGLNEQFF